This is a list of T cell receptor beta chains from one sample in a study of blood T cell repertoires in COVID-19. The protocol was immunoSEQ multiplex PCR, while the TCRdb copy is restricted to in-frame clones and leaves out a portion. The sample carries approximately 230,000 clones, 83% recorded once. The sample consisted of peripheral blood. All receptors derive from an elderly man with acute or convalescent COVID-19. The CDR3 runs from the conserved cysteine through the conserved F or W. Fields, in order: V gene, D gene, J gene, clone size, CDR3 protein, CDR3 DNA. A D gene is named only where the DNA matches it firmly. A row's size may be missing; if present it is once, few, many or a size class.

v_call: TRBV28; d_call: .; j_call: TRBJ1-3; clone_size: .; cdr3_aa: CASSNSNLPNTIYF; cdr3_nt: TGTGCCAGCAGTAATAGCAACCTGCCGAACACCATATATTTT
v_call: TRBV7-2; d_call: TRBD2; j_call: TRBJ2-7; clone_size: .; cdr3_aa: CASSTRLAGGEMGQYF; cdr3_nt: TGTGCCAGCAGCACCCGACTAGCGGGAGGGGAGATGGGGCAGTACTTC
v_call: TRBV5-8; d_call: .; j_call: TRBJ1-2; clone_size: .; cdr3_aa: CASSLVRVGGYTF; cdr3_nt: TGTGCCAGCAGTCTGGTGCGGGTCGGTGGCTACACCTTC
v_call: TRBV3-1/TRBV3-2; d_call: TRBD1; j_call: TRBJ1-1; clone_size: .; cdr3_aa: CASSQDPATGAGAFF; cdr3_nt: TGTGCCAGCAGCCAAGACCCAGCAACAGGGGCGGGCGCTTTCTTT
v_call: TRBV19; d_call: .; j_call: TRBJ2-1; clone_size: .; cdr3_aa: CASSIAGTGYNEQFF; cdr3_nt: TGTGCCAGTAGTATAGCGGGCACAGGATACAATGAGCAGTTCTTC
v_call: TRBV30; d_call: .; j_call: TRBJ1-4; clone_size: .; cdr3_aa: CAWSFGSGGKEKLFF; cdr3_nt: TGTGCCTGGAGTTTTGGCTCCGGGGGGAAGGAAAAACTGTTTTTT
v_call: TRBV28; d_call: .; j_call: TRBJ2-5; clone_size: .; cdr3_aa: CASSFGAGETQYF; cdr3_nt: TGTGCCAGCAGTTTTGGGGCCGGAGAGACCCAGTACTTC
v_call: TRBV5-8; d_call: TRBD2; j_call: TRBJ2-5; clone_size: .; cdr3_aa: CASSFGSPGGPQETQYF; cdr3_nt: TGTGCCAGCAGCTTTGGTTCCCCGGGAGGCCCCCAAGAGACCCAGTACTTC
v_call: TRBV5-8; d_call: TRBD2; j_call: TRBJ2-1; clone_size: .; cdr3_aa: CASSWRETAYNEQFF; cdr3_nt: TGTGCCAGCAGCTGGCGGGAGACGGCCTACAATGAGCAGTTCTTC
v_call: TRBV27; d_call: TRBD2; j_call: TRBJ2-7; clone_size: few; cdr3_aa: CASRTGTRVSEQYF; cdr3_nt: TGTGCCAGTCGAACCGGGACTAGGGTTAGCGAGCAGTACTTC
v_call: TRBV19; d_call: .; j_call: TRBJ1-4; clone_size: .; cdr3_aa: CASTSLLARNEKLFF; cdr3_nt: TGTGCCAGTACCTCCCTCCTGGCTAGAAATGAAAAACTGTTTTTT
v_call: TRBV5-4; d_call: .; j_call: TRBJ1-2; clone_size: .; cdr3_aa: CASSLEGNYGYTF; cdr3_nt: TGTGCCAGCAGCTTGGAGGGGAACTATGGCTACACCTTC
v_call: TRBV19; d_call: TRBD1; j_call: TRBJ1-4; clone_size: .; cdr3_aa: CASTPEGAGSEKLFF; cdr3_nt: TGTGCCAGTACCCCCGAGGGGGCGGGAAGTGAAAAACTGTTTTTT
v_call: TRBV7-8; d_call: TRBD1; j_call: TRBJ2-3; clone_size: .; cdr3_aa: CASSLAGTGADTQYF; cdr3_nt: TGTGCCAGCAGCTTAGCCGGGACAGGGGCCGATACGCAGTATTTT
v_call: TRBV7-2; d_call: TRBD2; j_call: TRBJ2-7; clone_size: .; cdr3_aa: CASSSGLAGVVSYEQYF; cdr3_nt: TGTGCCAGCAGCTCGGGACTAGCGGGAGTAGTTTCCTACGAGCAGTACTTC
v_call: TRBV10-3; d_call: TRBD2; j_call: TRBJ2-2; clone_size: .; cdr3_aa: CAGGTSGTTNTGELFF; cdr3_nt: TGTGCCGGCGGGACTAGCGGTACAACGAACACCGGGGAGCTGTTTTTT
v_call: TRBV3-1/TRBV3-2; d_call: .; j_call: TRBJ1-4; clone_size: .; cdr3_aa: CASSQTRGLVEKLFF; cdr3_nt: TGTGCCAGCAGCCAGACCAGGGGATTAGTAGAAAAACTGTTTTTT
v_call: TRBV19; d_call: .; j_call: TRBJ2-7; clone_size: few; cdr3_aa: CASSIEGDGPYEQYF; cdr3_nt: TGTGCCAGTAGTATAGAAGGGGATGGCCCCTACGAGCAGTACTTC